These 10 T cell receptor beta chains were all obtained from the same sample, sequenced in a study of T cells in Graves' hyperthyroidism and ophthalmopathy. From RNA transcripts, TCR beta CDR3 regions were amplified. A set of HTBI primers served as the primers for a first-round RT-PCR of the TCR CDR3. TCRdb itself ran the multiplex PCR reads through MiXCR, one entry per CDR3 protein. This sample carries 400,000 to 500,000 distinct CDR3 sequences, about an eighth of them seen once, and the ten largest clones take 15% to 20%. Material: blood. The receptors derive from a woman under 30 with Graves' hyperthyroidism.

This clonotype was counted many times. The chain has TRBV30 and TRBJ2-1; the match to TRBD2 covers 8 bases. Germline-derived CDR1 and CDR2 are GTSNPN and SVGIG (reference sequence). J lost 6 bases, V lost 3 bases, and 13 bases had no gene match. The CDR3 sequence is 16 residues long. CDR3 coding DNA: TGTGCCTGGAGCACTCAGTGGCTAGCGGGCGCCAATGAGCAGTTCTTC. Translating gives CAWSTQWLAGANEQFF.

The V and J genes are TRBV6-1 and TRBJ1-1; 7 bases agree with TRBD1. The junction had 4 bases not matched to a gene; V was cut back by 6 bases and J by 3 bases. This CDR3 region has 13 residues. Germline V CDR1 and CDR2: MNHNS, SASEGT. CDR3 residues: CASRTTGDTEAFF. Here the CDR3 DNA reads TGTGCCAGCAGGACTACAGGGGACACTGAAGCTTTCTTT.

This clonotype was detected ten times or more. The genes are TRBV30 and TRBJ1-1; 7 nucleotides agree with TRBD1. Germline trimming cut 4 bases from V and 6 bases from J; bases unmatched to any gene: 5. Per germline, CDR1 GTSNPN and CDR2 SVGIG (reference sequence). The CDR3 consists of 12 residues. The DNA of the CDR3 is TGTGCCTGGACTAAAGGGGGCCCTGAAGCTTTCTTT. Translating it yields CAWTKGGPEAFF.

On this clonotype itself: A much larger clone differs by one base, so this may be a read error. This chain connects TRBV6-1 to TRBJ2-1; a weak D match, TRBD2 (5 bases). V gave up 8 bases and J gave up 8 bases, with 19 bases separating them. Germline V gives CDR1 MNHNS, CDR2 SASEGT. The CDR3 is made up of 14 amino acids. Here the CDR3 reads CASGLVGAQDEQFF. CDR3 DNA sequence: TGTGCCAGCGGCCTCGTGGGAGCGCAGGATGAGCAGTTCTTC.

This clonotype came up many times. The V gene is TRBV29-1, the J gene TRBJ1-1; tentatively, D is TRBD1 (5 bases). Germline CDR1 reads SQVTM; CDR2 reads ANQGSEA. This CDR3 has 14 residues. The V end lost 1 base, the J end lost 0 bases, and 9 bases lay between the germline ends. The CDR3 protein is CSVEGWGVNTEAFF. For the CDR3, the DNA is TGCAGCGTTGAAGGGTGGGGCGTGAACACTGAAGCTTTCTTT.

The chain recombines TRBV5-1 with TRBJ2-7; 7 bases map to TRBD1. Germline V lookup: CDR1 SGHRS, CDR2 YFSETQ. The length of the CDR3 is 16 residues. The CDR3 is CASSLEGGDDTYGQYV. The CDR3 region has the DNA TGCGCCAGCAGCTTGGAAGGGGGCGATGACACCTACGGGCAGTACGTC.

This chain uses TRBV20-1 with TRBJ2-5; 11 bases map to TRBD1. This CDR3 spans 13 amino acids. The V gene's germline CDR1 is DFQATT and CDR2 SNEGSKA (reference sequence). The DNA for the CDR3 is TGCAGCGCCAGGGACAGGGGGTTAGAGACCCAGTACTTC. Protein product: CSARDRGLETQYF.

At least ten counts were recorded for this clonotype. The chain employs TRBV29-1 and TRBJ1-1; perhaps TRBD1 as D (6 bases). V was clipped by 5 bases and J by 7 bases, with 11 bases between them. CDR1 and CDR2 from the germline V gene are SQVTM and ANQGSEA. The CDR3 consists of 11 residues. The CDR3 nucleotides are TGCAGCGTTCTGGAGGGGGTTGAAGCTTTCTTT. Its translation: CSVLEGVEAFF.

The table lists this clonotype with many counts. V and J are TRBV18 and TRBJ1-2, with TRBD1 matching over 9 bases. CDR1 and CDR2 from the germline V gene are KGHSH and LQKENI. With V trimmed by 6 bases and J by 4 bases, 9 bases remained unmatched. CDR3 length equals 15 residues. The CDR3 reads CASSLMDRGGYGYTF. Here the CDR3 DNA reads TGTGCCAGCTCCCTCATGGACAGGGGAGGCTATGGCTACACCTTC.

At least ten counts were recorded for this clonotype. The chain uses TRBV7-8 and TRBJ2-7; perhaps TRBD2 as D (6 bases). The CDR3 contains 17 residues. Trimming took off 3 bases at V and 0 bases at J, with 18 bases between the two ends. Per the germline V gene, CDR1 is SGHVS and CDR2 is FQNEAQ. CDR3 bases: TGTGCCAGCAGCTTGCCCCTCGGGGGTTATAGCTCCTACGAGCAGTACTTC. This gives the protein CASSLPLGGYSSYEQYF.